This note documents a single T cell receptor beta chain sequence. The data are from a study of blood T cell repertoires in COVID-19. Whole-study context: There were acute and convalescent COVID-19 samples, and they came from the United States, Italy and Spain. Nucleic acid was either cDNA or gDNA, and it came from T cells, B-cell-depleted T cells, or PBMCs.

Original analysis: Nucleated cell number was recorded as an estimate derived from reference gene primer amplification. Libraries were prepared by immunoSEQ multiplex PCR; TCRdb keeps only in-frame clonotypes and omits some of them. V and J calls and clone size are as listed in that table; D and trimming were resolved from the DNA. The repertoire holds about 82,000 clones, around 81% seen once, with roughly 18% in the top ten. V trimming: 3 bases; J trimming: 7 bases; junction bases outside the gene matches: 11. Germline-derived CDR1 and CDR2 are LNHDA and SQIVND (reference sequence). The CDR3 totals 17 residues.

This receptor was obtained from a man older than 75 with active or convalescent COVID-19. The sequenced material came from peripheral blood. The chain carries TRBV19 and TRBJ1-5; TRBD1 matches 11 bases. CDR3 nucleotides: TGTGCCAGTAGTATCCCGATCCGGACAGGGGGCTGGCAGCCCCAGCATTTT. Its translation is CASSIPIRTGGWQPQHF.